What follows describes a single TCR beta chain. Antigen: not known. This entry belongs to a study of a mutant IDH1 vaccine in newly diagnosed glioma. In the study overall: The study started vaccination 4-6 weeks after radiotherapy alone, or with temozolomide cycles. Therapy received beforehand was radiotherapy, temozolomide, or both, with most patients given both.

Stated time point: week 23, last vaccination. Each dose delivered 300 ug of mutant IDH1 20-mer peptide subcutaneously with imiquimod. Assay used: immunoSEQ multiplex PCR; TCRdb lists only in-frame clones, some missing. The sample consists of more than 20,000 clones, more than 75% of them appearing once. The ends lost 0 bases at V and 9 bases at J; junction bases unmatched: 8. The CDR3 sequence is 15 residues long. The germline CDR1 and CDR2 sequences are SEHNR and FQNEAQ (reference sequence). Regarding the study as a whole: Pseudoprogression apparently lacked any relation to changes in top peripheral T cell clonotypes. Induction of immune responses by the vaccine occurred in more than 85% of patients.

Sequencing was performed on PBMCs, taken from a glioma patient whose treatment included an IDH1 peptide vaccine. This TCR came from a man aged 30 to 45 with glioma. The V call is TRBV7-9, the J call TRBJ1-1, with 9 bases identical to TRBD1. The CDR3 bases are TGTGCCAGCAGCTTAGCGCGCCCCGGGACAGGGCAAGCTTTCTTT. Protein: CASSLARPGTGQAFF.